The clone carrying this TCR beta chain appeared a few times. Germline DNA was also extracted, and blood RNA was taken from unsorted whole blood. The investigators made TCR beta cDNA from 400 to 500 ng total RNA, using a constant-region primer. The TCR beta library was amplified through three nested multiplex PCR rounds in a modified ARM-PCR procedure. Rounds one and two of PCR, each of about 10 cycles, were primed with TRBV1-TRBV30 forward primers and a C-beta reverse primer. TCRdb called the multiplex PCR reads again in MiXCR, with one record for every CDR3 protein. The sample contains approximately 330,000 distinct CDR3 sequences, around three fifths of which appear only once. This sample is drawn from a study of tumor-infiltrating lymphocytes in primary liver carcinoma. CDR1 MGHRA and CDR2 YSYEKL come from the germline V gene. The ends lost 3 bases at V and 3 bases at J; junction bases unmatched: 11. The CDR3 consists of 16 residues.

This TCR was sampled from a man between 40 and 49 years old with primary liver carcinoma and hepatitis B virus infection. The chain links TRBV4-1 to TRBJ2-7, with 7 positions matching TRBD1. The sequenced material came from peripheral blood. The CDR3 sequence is CASSHLFKGQNYEQYF. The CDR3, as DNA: TGCGCCAGCAGCCATCTCTTCAAGGGACAGAACTACGAGCAGTACTTC.